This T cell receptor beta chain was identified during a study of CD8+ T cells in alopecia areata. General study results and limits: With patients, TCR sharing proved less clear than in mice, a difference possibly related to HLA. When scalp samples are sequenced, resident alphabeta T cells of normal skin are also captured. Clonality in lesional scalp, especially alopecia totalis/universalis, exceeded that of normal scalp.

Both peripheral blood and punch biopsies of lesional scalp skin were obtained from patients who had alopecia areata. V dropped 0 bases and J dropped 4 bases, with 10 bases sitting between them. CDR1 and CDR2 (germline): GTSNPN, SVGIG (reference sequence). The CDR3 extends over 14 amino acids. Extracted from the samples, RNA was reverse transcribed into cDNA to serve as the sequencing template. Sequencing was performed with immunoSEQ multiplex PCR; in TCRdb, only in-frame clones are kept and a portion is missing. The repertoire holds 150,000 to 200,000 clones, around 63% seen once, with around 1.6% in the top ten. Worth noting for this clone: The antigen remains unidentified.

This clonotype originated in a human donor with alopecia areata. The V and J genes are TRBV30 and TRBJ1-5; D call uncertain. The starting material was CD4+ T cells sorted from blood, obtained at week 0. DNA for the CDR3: TGTGCCTGGAGTGTAAAGGGCGGGAATCAGCCCCAGCATTTT. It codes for CAWSVKGGNQPQHF.